The 29 T cell receptor beta chains below come from one sample, sequenced in a study of blood T cell repertoires in COVID-19. Measured with immunoSEQ multiplex PCR; TCRdb has only the in-frame clones, and not every one. This repertoire shows 45,000 to 60,000 clones, 70% to 90% found once; its top ten account for around 3.1%. What was sequenced was peripheral blood. These receptors originate from a man aged 50 or older with active COVID-19.

The table lists this clone with a few counts. V gene TRBV6-6 combines with J gene TRBJ1-5, with a tentative D call TRBD1 (5 bases). CDR3 size: 14 residues. Looked up from germline, CDR1 is MNHNY and CDR2 is SVGAGI (reference sequence). The V gene lost 4 bases and the J gene lost 4 bases, with 11 bases spanning the gap. Here the CDR3 DNA reads TGTGCCAGCAGTTGGGAGGGACCGAATCAGCCCCAGCATTTT. Protein product: CASSWEGPNQPQHF.

The chain uses TRBV15 and TRBJ2-2; 8 bases match TRBD1. Germline V CDR1 and CDR2: LNHNV, YYDKDF (reference sequence). Losses at the gene ends were 2 bases for V and 0 bases for J; bases not matched to a gene: 2. The CDR3 loop spans 16 amino acids. CDR3 coding DNA: TGTGCCACCAGCAGAAAACAGGGGGCGAACACCGGGGAGCTGTTTTTT. It codes for CATSRKQGANTGELFF.

The chain recombines TRBV7-2 with TRBJ2-6; D ambiguous. There are 19 residues in the CDR3. Trimming shortened V by 5 bases and J by 2 bases, and 22 bases separated the two germline ends. Germline CDR1 reads SGHTA; CDR2 reads FQGNSA. The CDR3 is CASSPTSGLSPAGANVLTF. The CDR3 nucleotides are TGTGCCAGCAGCCCCACGAGTGGGCTAAGCCCGGCTGGGGCCAACGTCCTGACTTTC.

The rearrangement joins TRBV7-2 to TRBJ2-3; TRBD2 aligns across 10 bases. V trimming: 2 bases; J trimming: 8 bases; junction bases outside the gene matches: 10. CDR3 size: 16 residues. Germline assignment: CDR1 SGHTA and CDR2 FQGNSA. CDR3 DNA sequence: TGTGCCAGCAGCTTATATCTAGCGGGAGCCCAGGGTACGCAGTATTTT. Translation: CASSLYLAGAQGTQYF.

The V call is TRBV6-5, the J call TRBJ1-2, with D possibly being TRBD1 (5 bases). This CDR3 comprises 15 residues. CDR1 and CDR2 (germline): MNHEY, SVGAGI. The V gene lost 3 bases and the J gene lost 3 bases, with 14 bases spanning the gap. The CDR3 DNA follows: TGTGCCAGCAGTTATGAAGGGGCAGGCGACTATGGCTACACCTTC. Translating it yields CASSYEGAGDYGYTF.

The V gene is TRBV6-5, the J gene TRBJ2-5; perhaps TRBD2 as D (6 bases). The CDR3 runs 14 residues. V was clipped by 6 bases and J by 7 bases, with 18 bases between them. CDR1 MNHEY and CDR2 SVGAGI come from the germline V gene. The CDR3 sequence is CASSPGLRRGTQYF. In DNA form, the CDR3 reads TGTGCCAGCAGCCCCGGCTTGCGGCGGGGGACCCAGTACTTC.

This rearrangement joins TRBV3-1 (or the pseudogene TRBV3-2) to TRBJ2-1; a possible D gene is TRBD2 (5 bases). There are 16 residues in the CDR3. The germline CDR1 and CDR2 sequences are LGHDT and YNNKEL (reference sequence). V shed 2 bases and J shed 3 bases, with 14 bases lying between them. The CDR3 sequence is CASSQPLEGVYNEQFF. DNA for the CDR3: TGTGCCAGCAGCCAACCACTAGAGGGAGTCTACAATGAGCAGTTCTTC.

V gene TRBV11-2 combines with J gene TRBJ2-5; the match to TRBD2 covers 8 bases. Trimming at V came to 5 bases and at J to 4 bases, leaving 12 bases not matched to a gene. The length of the CDR3 is 16 residues. Germline lookup yields CDR1 SGHAT and CDR2 FQNNGV. The CDR3 loop reads CASSPGNSGTLETQYF. For the CDR3, the DNA is TGTGCCAGCAGCCCTGGTAATAGCGGGACCTTAGAGACCCAGTACTTC.

The chain couples TRBV27 to TRBJ2-3; D perhaps matches TRBD2 (6 bases). The V and J ends lost 8 bases and 2 bases respectively, with 17 bases between them. Germline loops: CDR1 MNHEY, CDR2 SMNVEV (reference sequence). CDR3 length: 15 residues. The CDR3 DNA reads TGTGCCAGCGCCGCGGGGAGGCTCAACACAGATACGCAGTATTTT. Residues: CASAAGRLNTDTQYF.

The chain is built from TRBV5-4 and TRBJ2-5, with TRBD2 matching 9 bases. The trim removed 2 bases at V and 11 bases at J, leaving 7 bases unmatched. The germline gives CDR1 SGHNT, CDR2 YYREEE (reference sequence). This CDR3 is built from 13 residues. Here the CDR3 reads CASSLPAGGAQYF. The CDR3, as DNA: TGTGCCAGCAGCTTACCAGCGGGAGGTGCACAGTACTTC.

This chain connects TRBV20-1 to TRBJ2-7, with D maybe TRBD1 (6 bases). Trimming took off 6 bases at V and 4 bases at J, with 10 bases between the two ends. This CDR3 spans 11 amino acids. Looked up from germline, CDR1 is DFQATT and CDR2 is SNEGSKA (reference sequence). The CDR3 DNA follows: TGCAGTGCCAGGGGACAATACGAGCAGTACTTC. It translates to CSARGQYEQYF.

The V gene is TRBV7-2, the J gene TRBJ1-3; 7 bases are a match to TRBD1. With V trimmed by 4 bases and J by 4 bases, 7 bases remained unmatched. CDR1 and CDR2 from the germline V gene are SGHTA and FQGNSA. The CDR3 runs to 15 residues. The CDR3 spells CASSSSGTAGNTIYF. The CDR3 nucleotides are TGTGCCAGCAGCTCGTCCGGGACAGCAGGAAACACCATATATTTT.

This chain connects TRBV5-4 to TRBJ2-3; 11 bases match TRBD2. With 4 bases clipped from V and 0 bases from J, the junction kept 4 bases outside the gene matches. CDR1 and CDR2 (germline): SGHNT, YYREEE (reference sequence). The CDR3 extends over 16 amino acids. Written as DNA, the CDR3 is TGTGCCAGCAGCGCGGGACTAGCGGAAAGCACAGATACGCAGTATTTT. Translated: CASSAGLAESTDTQYF.

The chain uses TRBV7-3 and TRBJ1-1, with a possible D match to TRBD1 (5 bases). CDR3 length: 13 residues. The germline CDR1 and CDR2 sequences are SGHTA and FQGTGA. With 4 bases removed from V and 4 bases from J, the gap between germline ends came to 10 bases. The CDR3 loop is CASSSQASTEAFF. The CDR3, as DNA: TGTGCCAGCAGCTCACAGGCGAGCACTGAAGCTTTCTTT.

With respect to this clone: The sample contains more than one DNA sequence encoding this CDR3. The chain couples TRBV12-3 or TRBV12-4 to TRBJ1-5; D gene uncertain. The CDR3 length is 13 residues. V was pared by 5 bases and J by 0 bases, with 5 bases between. Here the CDR3 reads CASSRDSNQPQHF. The CDR3 coding sequence is TGTGCCAGCAGTCGGGATAGCAATCAGCCCCAGCATTTT.

The rearrangement links TRBV29-1 to TRBJ2-1; D unclear. With 1 base removed from V and 7 bases from J, the gap between germline ends came to 5 bases. From germline, CDR1 is SQVTM and CDR2 ANQGSEA. The CDR3 covers 11 residues. The CDR3 DNA is TGCAGCGTTGAAGGCCTAAATGAGCAGTTCTTC. Residues: CSVEGLNEQFF.

The V gene is TRBV5-5, the J gene TRBJ2-7, with D possibly being TRBD2 (6 bases). Germline-derived CDR1 and CDR2 are SGHKS and YYEKEE (reference sequence). V was pared by 6 bases and J by 0 bases, with 16 bases between. The CDR3 contains 15 residues. The CDR3 loop reads CASTFTPLASYEQYV. The CDR3 DNA follows: TGTGCCAGCACCTTTACGCCACTAGCCTCCTACGAGCAGTACGTC.

The chain employs TRBV28 and TRBJ2-4; D is perhaps TRBD2 (6 bases). The germline CDR1 and CDR2 sequences are MDHEN and SYDVKM. Between the trimmed V and J ends, which lost 6 bases and 15 bases, there was a span of 15 bases. CDR3 length equals 11 residues. CDR3 in DNA: TGTGCCAGCAGCTCGGCGGACTATCGGTACTTC. As protein: CASSSADYRYF.

The chain combines TRBV6-5 with TRBJ1-4, with D uncertain. The CDR3 spans 15 residues. V was cut by 5 bases and J by 6 bases, with 16 bases left in between. Germline CDR1 MNHEY, CDR2 SVGAGI. The CDR3 here is CASSQPGGPYEKLFF. The CDR3 bases are TGTGCCAGCAGTCAGCCCGGAGGGCCCTATGAAAAACTGTTTTTT.

The chain links TRBV28 to TRBJ1-2; no clear D gene. Germline assignment: CDR1 MDHEN and CDR2 SYDVKM. With 7 bases removed from V and 3 bases from J, the gap between germline ends came to 24 bases. The CDR3 length is 17 residues. The CDR3 nucleotides read TGTGCCAGCAAATCCGGTAGAGGGTGGGTTGAGGACTATGGCTACACCTTC. Amino acids: CASKSGRGWVEDYGYTF.

V is TRBV6-2 or TRBV6-3 and J is TRBJ2-4, with D hard to call. Germline-derived CDR1 and CDR2 are MNHEY and SVGEGT. The CDR3 runs to 15 residues. V lost 2 bases and J 0 bases, leaving 8 bases between the germline ends. The chain's CDR3 is CASSYNQLAKNIQYF. For the CDR3, the DNA is TGTGCCAGCAGTTACAACCAGTTAGCCAAAAACATTCAGTACTTC.

V and J are TRBV7-9 and TRBJ2-1, with a weak D call TRBD2 (6 bases). With 1 base removed from V and 0 bases from J, the gap between germline ends came to 16 bases. The CDR3 is 18 residues long. Germline V gene sequence: CDR1 SEHNR, CDR2 FQNEAQ (reference sequence). The CDR3 spells CASSLVLSVGSSYNEQFF. The CDR3 nucleotides read TGTGCCAGCAGCTTAGTATTATCTGTCGGGAGCTCCTACAATGAGCAGTTCTTC. Complete variable domain (other parts from reference TRBV7-9 and TRBJ2-1): DTGVSQNPRHKITKRGQNVTFRCDPISEHNRLYWYRQTLGQGPEFLTYFQNEAQLEKSRLLSDRFSAERPKGSFSTLEIQRTEQGDSAMYLCASSLVLSVGSSYNEQFFGPGTRLTVL.

The V gene is TRBV5-6, the J gene TRBJ1-2; D is unclear. The CDR3 is 14 amino acids. The germline V gene has CDR1 SGHDT and CDR2 YYEEEE. V was shortened by 0 bases and J by 4 bases, with 10 bases between the two germline ends. The CDR3 DNA is TGTGCCAGCAGCTTGGCAAAACACCGCTATGGCTACACCTTC. The encoded protein is CASSLAKHRYGYTF.

The rearrangement joins TRBV7-8 to TRBJ1-6; D gene ambiguous. This CDR3 is 19 amino acids long. V lost 1 base, J lost 9 bases, and 25 bases lay in between. Germline V gene sequence: CDR1 SGHVS, CDR2 FQNEAQ. The CDR3 loop is CASSLDEIRSSSLTSPLHF. The CDR3 DNA reads as TGTGCCAGCAGCTTAGATGAGATCAGGTCGTCGAGTTTGACTTCACCCCTCCACTTT.

The rearrangement joins TRBV30 to TRBJ1-2; no clear D. CDR1 and CDR2 from the germline V gene are GTSNPN and SVGIG (reference sequence). V was trimmed by 5 bases and J by 4 bases, leaving 17 bases between them. The CDR3 is 14 residues long. CDR3 bases: TGTGCCTGGTCCCCACGGGTGTCACCCTATGGCTACACCTTC. Its protein product is CAWSPRVSPYGYTF.

This chain uses TRBV28 with TRBJ1-5, with a possible D match to TRBD1 (6 bases). This CDR3 spans 17 amino acids. V was trimmed by 8 bases and J by 2 bases, leaving 22 bases between them. Germline CDR1 is MDHEN and CDR2 is SYDVKM. The CDR3 bases are TGTGCCAGCTTATCGTTGGGGGCGGGGGATCGCAATCAGCCCCAGCATTTT. This encodes CASLSLGAGDRNQPQHF.

The chain is built from TRBV14 and TRBJ1-6, with D perhaps TRBD1 (6 bases). CDR3 length equals 14 residues. Trimming removed 1 base at V and 7 bases at J, with 8 bases between. CDR1 is SGHDN, CDR2 FVKESK, per germline. CDR3 DNA sequence: TGTGCCAGCAGCCAAGGAAGGGGGAATTCACCCCTCCACTTT. Translating gives CASSQGRGNSPLHF.

The DNA of the CDR3 is TGTGCCAGCAGTGCCGCGGGGGGGATTTACAATGAGCAGTTCTTC. Protein: CASSAAGGIYNEQFF. The genes are TRBV6-4 and TRBJ2-1, with 9 positions matching TRBD2. With V trimmed by 4 bases and J by 4 bases, 5 bases remained unmatched. Germline lookup yields CDR1 MRHNA and CDR2 SNTAGT. The CDR3 is 15 residues long.

The V gene is TRBV9, the J gene TRBJ2-6; D unresolved. The germline V gene encodes CDR1 SGDLS and CDR2 YYNGEE. V dropped 1 base and J dropped 2 bases, with 10 bases sitting between them. The CDR3 is 16 residues long. The CDR3 is CASSVRSRAGANVLTF. The CDR3 nucleotides are TGTGCCAGCAGCGTACGGAGTCGAGCTGGGGCCAACGTCCTGACTTTC.